Included here is one TCR beta chain sequence, with context. The antigen is unknown. A read error may account for a junction end that differs from germline. CDR1 and CDR2 (germline): SGHAT, FQNNGV. This CDR3 has 14 amino acids. These data originate in a study of tumor and adjacent non-tumor tissue in lung cancer. Study-wide results and limits: Top 100 clones took a larger repertoire share in normal lung. TCR diversity was significantly greater in tumor than normal lung tissue.

The library came from three nested PCR rounds adapted from ARM-PCR protocols. TCRdb fed the multiplex PCR reads into MiXCR, producing one record per CDR3 protein. The data show 90,000 to 100,000 distinct CDR3 sequences, 75% to 90% seen once. RNA was extracted from bulk tissue without any cell sorting. More than 3 cm separated this lung sample from the edge of the tumor. The V call is TRBV11-2, the J call TRBJ2-2; tentatively, D is TRBD2 (6 bases). The sequenced material came from distant non-tumor lung tissue. The receptor comes from a man between 60 and 75 years old with small cell lung cancer. The CDR3 sequence is CASCLARETGELFF. CDR3 DNA: TGTGCCAGCTGCTTAGCTCGGGAGACTGGGGAGCTGTTTTTT.